The 20 T cell receptor beta chains given below trace back to one sample, sequenced in a study of T cells in Graves' hyperthyroidism and ophthalmopathy. RNA transcripts provided the source from which TCR beta CDR3 regions were amplified. Carried out on the TCR CDR3, a first-round RT-PCR used the HTBI primer set. TCRdb processed the multiplex PCR reads anew with MiXCR; each CDR3 protein has one entry. The data hold 300,000 to 350,000 distinct CDR3 sequences, with around 16% observed a single time. Sequencing was performed on blood. All receptors come from a man younger than 45 with Graves' hyperthyroidism.

This clonotype was counted a few times. The chain recombines TRBV6-1 with TRBJ2-3; possible D gene TRBD1, 7 bases. The germline V gene has CDR1 MNHNS and CDR2 SASEGT. The CDR3 has 15 amino acids. The ends were cut back, 5 bases at V and 2 bases at J, with 14 bases in the middle. The CDR3 sequence: CASSLRGVDTDTQYF. CDR3 in DNA: TGTGCCAGCAGTCTCAGGGGGGTTGACACAGATACGCAGTATTTT.

The chain recombines TRBV7-9 with TRBJ1-1; D is unresolved. This CDR3 has 15 amino acids. Germline V gene data show CDR1 as SEHNR and CDR2 as FQNEAQ (reference sequence). Trimming pared 4 bases from V and 7 bases from J, leaving 19 bases between. The CDR3 DNA reads TGTGCCAGCAGCTCCTCGGATCCCCTACTGAGTGAAGCTTTCTTT. Its protein is CASSSSDPLLSEAFF.

This clonotype was observed at least ten times. The rearrangement uses TRBV2 and TRBJ1-2; a possible D gene is TRBD1 (5 bases). The germline gives CDR1 SNHLY, CDR2 FYNNEI. Trimming cost V 2 bases and J 3 bases, with 13 bases left between them. The CDR3 covers 15 residues. The CDR3 reads CASSETFGTHYGYTF. Here the CDR3 DNA reads TGTGCCAGCAGTGAAACCTTTGGGACGCACTATGGCTACACCTTC.

There are many counts of this clonotype. The DNA for the CDR3 is TGTGCCAGCAGCTTAGATCCCAGCGCCTCCTACGAGCAGTACTTC. It specifies CASSLDPSASYEQYF. The chain has TRBV11-2 and TRBJ2-7; no definite D call. Trimming cost V 0 bases and J 0 bases, with 9 bases left between them. Germline lookup yields CDR1 SGHAT and CDR2 FQNNGV. The CDR3 is 15 residues long.

This clonotype was seen a few times. This chain joins TRBV4-1 and TRBJ2-7; D perhaps matches TRBD1 (6 bases). The V gene's germline CDR1 is MGHRA and CDR2 YSYEKL. The V end was cut by 0 bases, the J end by 2 bases, with 17 bases between. The CDR3 sequence is 17 residues long. CDR3 residues: CASSQDQGGRQAYEQYF. The CDR3 DNA reads as TGCGCCAGCAGCCAAGATCAAGGGGGACGACAGGCCTACGAGCAGTACTTC.

The rearrangement joins TRBV10-3 to TRBJ2-7; 11 nucleotides agree with TRBD1. CDR1 ENHRY and CDR2 SYGVKD come from the germline V gene. This CDR3 contains 14 residues. Trimming took 6 bases from V and 7 from J; bases not matched to a gene: 8. The CDR3 bases are TGTGCCATCAGGAGGACAGGGGGCTCGGAAGAGCAGTACTTC. This codes for CAIRRTGGSEEQYF.

This clonotype occurred a few times. The rearrangement joins TRBV7-8 to TRBJ1-2, with D possibly being TRBD1 (6 bases). V was clipped by 5 bases and J by 7 bases, with 14 bases between them. The CDR3 has 13 residues. Germline V gives CDR1 SGHVS, CDR2 FQNEAQ. Here the CDR3 reads CASSNRTGTGYTF. The CDR3 nucleotides are TGTGCCAGCAGCAATAGAACAGGGACTGGCTACACCTTC. Combining the CDR3 with reference TRBV7-8 and TRBJ1-2 gives the whole variable domain GAGVSQSPRYKVAKRGQDVALRCDPISGHVSLFWYQQALGQGPEFLTYFQNEAQLDKSGLPSDRFFAERPEGSVSTLKIQRTQQEDSAVYLCASSNRTGTGYTFGSGTRLTVV.

The chain joins TRBV28 to TRBJ2-7; possible D gene TRBD2, 6 bases. There are 14 residues in the CDR3. CDR1 is MDHEN, CDR2 SYDVKM, per germline. The V gene lost 6 bases and the J gene lost 2 bases, with 14 bases spanning the gap. The chain's CDR3 is CASRSRPGAYEQYF. The CDR3 region has the DNA TGTGCCAGCAGATCTAGACCGGGAGCCTACGAGCAGTACTTC.

This clonotype came up a few times. V and J are TRBV20-1 and TRBJ2-7; TRBD2 agrees at 10 bases. Germline values: CDR1 DFQATT, CDR2 SNEGSKA (reference sequence). V shed 5 bases and J 7 bases; nucleotides not matched to a gene: 11. The CDR3 runs to 14 residues. As DNA, the CDR3 is TGCAGTGCTCCGATTCCTAGCGGGAGCGGGGAGCAGTACTTC. It translates to CSAPIPSGSGEQYF.

With respect to this clonotype: No conserved phenylalanine or tryptophan ends this CDR3, so it is likely a read error. The rearrangement joins TRBV10-3 to TRBJ2-7; D is possibly TRBD2 (6 bases). Trimming pared 5 bases from V and 2 bases from J, leaving 13 bases between. This CDR3 contains 14 residues. Germline lookup yields CDR1 ENHRY and CDR2 SYGVKD. In DNA form, the CDR3 reads TGTGCCATCAGTCTTTCGGGAGCGACCTACGAGCAGTACTCC. It yields the protein CAISLSGATYEQYS.

The chain carries TRBV5-1 and TRBJ2-1; D might be TRBD1 (8 bases). Trimming shortened V by 6 bases and J by 8 bases, and 18 bases separated the two germline ends. This CDR3 contains 14 residues. Germline values: CDR1 SGHRS, CDR2 YFSETQ. CDR3 nucleotide sequence: TGCGCCAGCACCCGGAACAGGGGGAGGGATGAGCAGTTCTTC. Its translation is CASTRNRGRDEQFF.

This chain connects TRBV11-3 to TRBJ2-1, with TRBD2 matching 12 bases. The CDR3 has 16 amino acids. Germline V gene lookup returns CDR1 SGHNT and CDR2 YENEEA. The J segment lost 12 bases and the V segment lost 8 bases, leaving 17 bases of the junction unmatched. The CDR3 nucleotides are TGTGCCAGCTCGCGAACAAGACTAGCGGGAGTAGGTAGGCAGTTCTTC. Translated, it gives CASSRTRLAGVGRQFF. Supplemented by reference TRBV11-3 and TRBJ2-1, the full variable domain reads EAGVVQSPRYKIIEKKQPVAFWCNPISGHNTLYWYLQNLGQGPELLIRYENEEAVDDSQLPKDRFSAERLKGVDSTLKIQPAELGDSAVYLCASSRTRLAGVGRQFFGPGTRLTVL.

This clonotype showed up many times. The J gene is TRBJ2-7, the V gene TRBV7-3; tentative D call: TRBD2 (7 bases). The V gene's germline CDR1 is SGHTA and CDR2 FQGTGA. Trimming removed 1 base at V and 2 bases at J, with 12 bases between. This CDR3 is built from 15 residues. CDR3 amino acids: CASSLNAGATYEQYF. The CDR3 nucleotides read TGTGCCAGCAGCTTAAATGCGGGGGCCACCTACGAGCAGTACTTC.

Note on this clonotype: A much larger clone sits a single nucleotide away, making a read error possible. The V call is TRBV30, the J call TRBJ1-2; unclear D gene. CDR1 and CDR2 (germline): GTSNPN, SVGIG (reference sequence). The length of the CDR3 is 13 residues. CDR3 coding DNA: TGTGCCTGGAGTGTAGGAGTTAACTATGGCAACACCTTC. It yields the protein CAWSVGVNYGNTF.

The chain joins TRBV7-9 to TRBJ1-6; D is undetermined. Germline lookup yields CDR1 SEHNR and CDR2 FQNEAQ (reference sequence). The V and J ends lost 3 bases and 8 bases respectively, with 17 bases between them. This CDR3 contains 16 residues. The CDR3 sequence is CASSFSRGSGDSPLHF. CDR3 nucleotide sequence: TGTGCCAGCAGCTTTTCCCGGGGATCAGGTGATTCACCCCTCCACTTT.

V gene TRBV29-1 combines with J gene TRBJ2-1, with D unclear. CDR3 length equals 12 residues. CDR1 and CDR2 from the germline V gene are SQVTM and ANQGSEA. The ends were cut back, 8 bases at V and 1 base at J, with 9 bases in the middle. CDR3 in DNA: TGCAGCACCTGGGATTCCTACAATGAGCAGTTCTTC. Translation: CSTWDSYNEQFF.

This clonotype occurred many times. This chain connects TRBV28 to TRBJ1-2; a weak D match, TRBD1 (5 bases). CDR3 length: 14 amino acids. Germline assignment: CDR1 MDHEN and CDR2 SYDVKM. V lost 7 bases, J lost 4 bases, and 16 bases lay in between. The CDR3 coding sequence is TGTGCCAGCACCCCTCACCAGGGTCGCTATGGCTACACCTTC. Translated, it gives CASTPHQGRYGYTF.

Ten or more counts support this clonotype. The chain combines TRBV11-2 with TRBJ1-1; D is unresolved. Germline V gene lookup returns CDR1 SGHAT and CDR2 FQNNGV. The CDR3 is 13 residues long. Trimming removed 6 bases at V and 0 bases at J, with 8 bases between. This chain's CDR3 is CASRGSLNTEAFF. Here the CDR3 DNA reads TGTGCCAGCAGAGGCAGCTTGAACACTGAAGCTTTCTTT.

This clonotype was observed once. This sequence joins TRBV12-3 or TRBV12-4 and TRBJ2-7; D is uncertain. V lost 7 bases, J lost 5 bases, and 12 bases lay in between. The CDR3 loop spans 12 amino acids. CDR3 amino acids: CASNRNRDEQYF. CDR3 sequence (DNA): TGTGCCAGCAACCGGAATCGCGACGAGCAGTACTTC.

In this sample, this clonotype turned up a few times. Written as DNA, the CDR3 is TGTGCCATCAGTGAGCCACGGACTAGGGTATTCGGCGAGCAGTACTTC. It codes for CAISEPRTRVFGEQYF. The J gene is TRBJ2-7, the V gene TRBV10-3, with 7 bases lining up with TRBD2. Germline V gene lookup returns CDR1 ENHRY and CDR2 SYGVKD. The CDR3 has 16 residues. Germline trimming cut 2 bases from V and 6 bases from J; bases unmatched to any gene: 13.